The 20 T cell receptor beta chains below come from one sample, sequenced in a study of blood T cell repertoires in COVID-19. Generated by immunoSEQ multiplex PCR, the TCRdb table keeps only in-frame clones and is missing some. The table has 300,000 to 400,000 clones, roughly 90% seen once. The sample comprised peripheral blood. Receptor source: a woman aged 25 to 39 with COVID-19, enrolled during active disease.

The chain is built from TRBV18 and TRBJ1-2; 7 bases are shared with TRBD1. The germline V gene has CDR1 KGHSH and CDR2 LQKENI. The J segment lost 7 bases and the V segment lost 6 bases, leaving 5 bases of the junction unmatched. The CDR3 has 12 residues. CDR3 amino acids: CASSRQGPGYTF. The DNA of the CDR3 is TGTGCCAGCTCGCGACAGGGCCCTGGCTACACCTTC.

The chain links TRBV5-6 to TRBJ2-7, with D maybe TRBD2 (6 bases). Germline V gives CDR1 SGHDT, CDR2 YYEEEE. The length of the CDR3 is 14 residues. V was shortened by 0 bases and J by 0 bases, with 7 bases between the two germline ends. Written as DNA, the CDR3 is TGTGCCAGCAGCTTGGGGGACTCCTCCTACGAGCAGTACTTC. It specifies CASSLGDSSYEQYF.

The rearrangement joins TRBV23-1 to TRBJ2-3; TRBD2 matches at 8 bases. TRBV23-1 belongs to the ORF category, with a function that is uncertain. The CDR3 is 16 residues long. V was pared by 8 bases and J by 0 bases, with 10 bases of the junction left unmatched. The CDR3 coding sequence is TGCGCCAGCCACCTTCTAGCGGGTGAGAGCACAGATACGCAGTATTTT. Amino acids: CASHLLAGESTDTQYF.

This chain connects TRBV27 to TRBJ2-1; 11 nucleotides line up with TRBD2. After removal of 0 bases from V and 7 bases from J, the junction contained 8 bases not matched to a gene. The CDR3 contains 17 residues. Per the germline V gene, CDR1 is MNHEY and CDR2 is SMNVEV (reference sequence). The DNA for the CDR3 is TGTGCCAGCAGTTTATCGGACGGACTAGCGGGCCCTAATGAGCAGTTCTTC. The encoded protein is CASSLSDGLAGPNEQFF.

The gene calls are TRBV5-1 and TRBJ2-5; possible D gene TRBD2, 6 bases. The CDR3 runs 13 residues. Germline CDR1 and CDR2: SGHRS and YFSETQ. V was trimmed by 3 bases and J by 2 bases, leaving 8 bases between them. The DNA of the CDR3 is TGCGCCAGCAGCTACGGGGGTCAAGAGACCCAGTACTTC. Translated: CASSYGGQETQYF.

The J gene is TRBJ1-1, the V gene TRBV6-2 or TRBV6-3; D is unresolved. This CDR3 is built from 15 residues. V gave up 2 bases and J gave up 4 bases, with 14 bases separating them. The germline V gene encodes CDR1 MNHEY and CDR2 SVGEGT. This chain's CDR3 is CASSYAGRTSTEAFF. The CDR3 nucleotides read TGTGCCAGCAGTTACGCGGGGAGAACGAGCACTGAAGCTTTCTTT.

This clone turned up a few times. The CDR3 bases are TGTGCCAGCAGCTTAGCGAGAGGGGGCTATGAGACCCAGTACTTC. The encoded protein is CASSLARGGYETQYF. The V gene is TRBV7-8, the J gene TRBJ2-5; TRBD1 agrees at 7 bases. Germline V lookup: CDR1 SGHVS, CDR2 FQNEAQ. CDR3 length: 15 amino acids. The V segment lost 0 bases and the J segment 5 bases; nucleotides outside the gene matches: 6.

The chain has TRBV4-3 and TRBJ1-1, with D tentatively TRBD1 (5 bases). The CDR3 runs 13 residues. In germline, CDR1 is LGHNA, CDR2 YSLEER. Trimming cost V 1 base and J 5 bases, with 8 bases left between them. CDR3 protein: CASSQVRVTEAFF. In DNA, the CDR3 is TGCGCCAGCAGCCAAGTCAGGGTAACTGAAGCTTTCTTT.

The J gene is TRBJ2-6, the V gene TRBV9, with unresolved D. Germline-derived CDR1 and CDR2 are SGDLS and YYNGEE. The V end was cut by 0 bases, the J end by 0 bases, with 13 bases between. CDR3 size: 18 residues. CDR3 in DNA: TGTGCCAGCAGCGTAGGGGCAACCGCCTTCTCTGGGGCCAACGTCCTGACTTTC. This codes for CASSVGATAFSGANVLTF.

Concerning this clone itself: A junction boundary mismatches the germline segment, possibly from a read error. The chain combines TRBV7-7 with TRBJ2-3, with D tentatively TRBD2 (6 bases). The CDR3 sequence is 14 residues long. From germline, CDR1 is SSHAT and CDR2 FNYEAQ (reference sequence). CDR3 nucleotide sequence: TGTGCTAGCAGCTTAGCGAGTGGGGGGGATACGCAGTATTTT. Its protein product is CASSLASGGDTQYF.

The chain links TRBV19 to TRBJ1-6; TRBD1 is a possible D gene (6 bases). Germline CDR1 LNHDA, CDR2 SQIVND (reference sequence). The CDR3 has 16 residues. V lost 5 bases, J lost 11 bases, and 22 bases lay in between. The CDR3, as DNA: TGTGCCAGTAGTCCCGGGGGGGGCGCGTTTTGGACACCCCTCCACTTT. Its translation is CASSPGGGAFWTPLHF.

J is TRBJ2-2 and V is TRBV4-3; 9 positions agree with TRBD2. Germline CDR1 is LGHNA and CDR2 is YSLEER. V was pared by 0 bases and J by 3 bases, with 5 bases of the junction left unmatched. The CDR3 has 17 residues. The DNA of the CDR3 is TGCGCCAGCAGCCAAGATCGTCTAGCGGGACACACCGGGGAGCTGTTTTTT. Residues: CASSQDRLAGHTGELFF.

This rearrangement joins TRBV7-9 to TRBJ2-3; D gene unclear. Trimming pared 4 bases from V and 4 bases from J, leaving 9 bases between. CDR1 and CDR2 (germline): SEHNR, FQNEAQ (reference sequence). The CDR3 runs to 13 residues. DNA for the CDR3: TGTGCCAGCAGCTCAGGTACTCCAGATACGCAGTATTTT. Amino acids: CASSSGTPDTQYF.

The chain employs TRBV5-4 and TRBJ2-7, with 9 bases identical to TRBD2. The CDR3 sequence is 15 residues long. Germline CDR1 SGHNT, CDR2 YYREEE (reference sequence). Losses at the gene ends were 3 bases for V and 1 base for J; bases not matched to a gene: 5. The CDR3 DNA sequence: TGTGCCAGCAGCTCGGGACTAGCAGAGTCCTACGAGCAGTACGTC. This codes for CASSSGLAESYEQYV.

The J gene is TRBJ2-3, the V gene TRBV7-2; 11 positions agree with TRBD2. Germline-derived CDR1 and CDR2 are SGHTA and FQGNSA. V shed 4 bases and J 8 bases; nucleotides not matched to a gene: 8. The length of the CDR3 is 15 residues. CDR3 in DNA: TGTGCCAGCAGCTCTCTAGCGGGAGGTGGGCGTACGCAGTATTTT. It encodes CASSSLAGGGRTQYF.

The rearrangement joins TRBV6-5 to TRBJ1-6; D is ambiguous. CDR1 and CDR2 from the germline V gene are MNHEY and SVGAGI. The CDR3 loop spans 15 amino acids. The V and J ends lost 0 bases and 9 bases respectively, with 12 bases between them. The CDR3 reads CASSYSPRFGSPLHF. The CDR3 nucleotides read TGTGCCAGCAGTTACTCGCCCCGGTTTGGTTCACCCCTCCACTTT.

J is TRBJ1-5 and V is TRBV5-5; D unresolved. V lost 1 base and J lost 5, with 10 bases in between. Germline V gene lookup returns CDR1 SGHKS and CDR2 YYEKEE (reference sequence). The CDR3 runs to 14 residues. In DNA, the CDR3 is TGTGCCAGCAGCTTGTCTCAAGCTGATCAGCCCCAGCATTTT. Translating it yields CASSLSQADQPQHF.

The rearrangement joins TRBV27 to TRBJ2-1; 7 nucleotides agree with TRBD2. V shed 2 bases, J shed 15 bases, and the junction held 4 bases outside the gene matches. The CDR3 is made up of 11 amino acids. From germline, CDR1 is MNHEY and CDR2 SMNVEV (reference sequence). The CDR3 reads CASSLGGSMFF. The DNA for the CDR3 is TGTGCCAGCAGTTTAGGCGGGAGCATGTTCTTC.

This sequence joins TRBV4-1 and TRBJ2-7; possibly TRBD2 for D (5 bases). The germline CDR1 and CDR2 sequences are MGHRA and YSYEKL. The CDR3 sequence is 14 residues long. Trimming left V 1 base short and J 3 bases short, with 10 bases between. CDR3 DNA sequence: TGCGCCAGCAGCCAAGTGGGAGACTACTACGAGCAGTACTTC. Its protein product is CASSQVGDYYEQYF.

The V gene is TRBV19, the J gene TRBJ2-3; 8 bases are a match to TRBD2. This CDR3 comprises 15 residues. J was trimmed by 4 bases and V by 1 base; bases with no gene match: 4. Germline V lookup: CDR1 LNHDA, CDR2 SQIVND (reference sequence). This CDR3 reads CASSIAGGVADTQYF. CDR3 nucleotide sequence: TGTGCCAGTAGTATAGCGGGAGGGGTAGCAGATACGCAGTATTTT.